This T cell receptor beta chain was recorded in a study of Ad26.COV2.S vaccination and SARS-CoV-2 variants. Findings and limits, study-wide: Vaccine recipients showed a spike-specific TCR breadth that was higher than in placebo recipients. After vaccination, substantial breadth of spike-specific CD8+ and CD4+ responses was reported.

Comments on this clone: The antigen is not known.

V was cut by 5 bases and J by 4 bases, with 19 bases left in between. Germline V gene sequence: CDR1 SGHDT, CDR2 YYEEEE. CDR3 length: 16 amino acids. Assay used: immunoSEQ multiplex PCR; TCRdb lists only in-frame clones, some missing. The sample lists some 320,000 clones, more than 70% seen once, with 1.5% to 2.5% in the top ten. The treatment is: roughly 20 received Ad26.COV2.S at low or high dose, single or two shots; a few received placebo; per-sample allocation not given. Sampling happened 63 days after the first vaccine or placebo injection. Donation came from an adult in Boston who was aged 18-55 years.

The chain combines TRBV5-6 with TRBJ2-1; the D gene is possibly TRBD2 (7 bases). The specimen comprised peripheral blood, sampled in a trial of Ad26.COV2.S vaccine versus placebo. This sequence originates from a person aged 18-65 years who received the Ad26.COV2.S COVID-19 vaccine or a placebo. The CDR3 loop is CASRMTGGPKYNEQFF. The CDR3 DNA reads TGTGCCAGCAGGATGACGGGGGGCCCCAAGTACAATGAGCAGTTCTTC.